This T cell receptor (beta chain) was identified in a study of blood T cell repertoires in COVID-19. Overall study: Specimens from acute and convalescent COVID-19 originated in the United States, Italy and Spain. T cells, B-cell-depleted T cells, or PBMCs provided the cDNA or gDNA that served as material.

The CDR3 sequence is 13 residues long. CDR1 and CDR2 (germline): GTSNPN, SVGIG (reference sequence). Between the trimmed V and J ends, which lost 2 bases and 12 bases, there was a span of 19 bases. Original data processing: For nucleated cells, counts were estimated from reference gene primer amplification. Data came from immunoSEQ multiplex PCR; TCRdb stores just in-frame clones and leaves some out. V, J and clone size are taken as reported in that table, and D and trimming were inferred from the DNA itself. The sample consists of around 150,000 clones, approximately 81% of them appearing once. Sequencing used peripheral blood. This TCR was recovered from a woman in her sixties with active or convalescent COVID-19. The rearrangement links TRBV30 to TRBJ1-1; D perhaps matches TRBD1 (5 bases). The CDR3 DNA follows: TGTGCCTGGAGTTTGGGTGAAGGGACTATGACTTTCTTT. Its protein product is CAWSLGEGTMTFF.